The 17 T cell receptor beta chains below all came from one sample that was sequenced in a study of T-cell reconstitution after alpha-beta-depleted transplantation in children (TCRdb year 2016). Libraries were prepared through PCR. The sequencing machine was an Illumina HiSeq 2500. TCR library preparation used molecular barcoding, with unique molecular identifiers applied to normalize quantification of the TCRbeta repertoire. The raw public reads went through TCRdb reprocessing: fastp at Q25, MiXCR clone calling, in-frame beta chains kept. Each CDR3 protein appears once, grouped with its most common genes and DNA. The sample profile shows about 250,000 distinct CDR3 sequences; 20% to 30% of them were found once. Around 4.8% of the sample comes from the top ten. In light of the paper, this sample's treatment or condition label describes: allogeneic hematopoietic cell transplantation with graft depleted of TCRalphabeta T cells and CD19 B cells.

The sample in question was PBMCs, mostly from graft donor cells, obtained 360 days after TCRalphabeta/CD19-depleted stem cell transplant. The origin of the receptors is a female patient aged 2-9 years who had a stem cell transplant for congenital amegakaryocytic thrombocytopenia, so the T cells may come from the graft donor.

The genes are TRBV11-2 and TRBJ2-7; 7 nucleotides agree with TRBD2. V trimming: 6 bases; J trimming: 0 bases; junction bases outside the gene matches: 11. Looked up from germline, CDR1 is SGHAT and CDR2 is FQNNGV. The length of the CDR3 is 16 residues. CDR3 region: CASRRLSGSSSYEQYF. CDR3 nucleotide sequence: TGTGCCAGCAGGCGTCTTAGCGGGTCGAGCTCCTACGAGCAGTACTTC.

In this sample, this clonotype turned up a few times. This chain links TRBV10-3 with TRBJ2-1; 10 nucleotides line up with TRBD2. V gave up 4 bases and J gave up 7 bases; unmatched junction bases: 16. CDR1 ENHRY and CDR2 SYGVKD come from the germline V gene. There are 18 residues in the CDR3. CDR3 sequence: CAISGKPGLAPGRNEQFF. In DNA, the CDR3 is TGTGCCATCAGTGGGAAACCGGGACTAGCGCCGGGAAGGAATGAGCAGTTCTTC.

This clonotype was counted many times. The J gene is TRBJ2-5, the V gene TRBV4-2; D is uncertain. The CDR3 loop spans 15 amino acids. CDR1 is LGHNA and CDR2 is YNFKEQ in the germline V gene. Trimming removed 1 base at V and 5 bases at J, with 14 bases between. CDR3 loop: CASSQGFGVSETQYF. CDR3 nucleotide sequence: TGTGCCAGCAGCCAAGGATTTGGGGTGTCGGAGACCCAGTACTTC.

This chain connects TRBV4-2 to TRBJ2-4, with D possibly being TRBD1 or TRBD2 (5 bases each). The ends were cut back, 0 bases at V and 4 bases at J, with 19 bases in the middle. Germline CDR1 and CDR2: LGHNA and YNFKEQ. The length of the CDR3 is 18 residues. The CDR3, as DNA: TGTGCCAGCAGCCAAGATTCACGGGGCGCTCTACTGAAAAACATTCAGTACTTC. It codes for CASSQDSRGALLKNIQYF.

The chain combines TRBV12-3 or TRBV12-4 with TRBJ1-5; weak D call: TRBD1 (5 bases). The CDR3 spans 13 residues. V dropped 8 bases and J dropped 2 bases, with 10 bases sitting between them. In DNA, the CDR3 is TGTGCCAGCCAGGGTTTGGGCAATCAGCCCCAGCATTTT. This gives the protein CASQGLGNQPQHF.

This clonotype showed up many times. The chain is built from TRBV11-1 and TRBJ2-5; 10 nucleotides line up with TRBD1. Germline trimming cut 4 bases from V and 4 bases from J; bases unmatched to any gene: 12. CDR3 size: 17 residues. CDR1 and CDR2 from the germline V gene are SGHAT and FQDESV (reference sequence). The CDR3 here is CASSSRLGTGVVETQYF. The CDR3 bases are TGTGCCAGCAGCTCCCGCCTTGGGACAGGGGTTGTAGAGACCCAGTACTTC.

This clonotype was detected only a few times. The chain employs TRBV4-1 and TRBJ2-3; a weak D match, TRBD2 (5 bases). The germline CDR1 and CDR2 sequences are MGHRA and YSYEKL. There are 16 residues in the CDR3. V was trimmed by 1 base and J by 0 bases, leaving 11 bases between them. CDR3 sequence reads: CASSQASGASTDTQYF. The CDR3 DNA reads TGCGCCAGCAGCCAAGCCAGCGGAGCTAGCACAGATACGCAGTATTTT.

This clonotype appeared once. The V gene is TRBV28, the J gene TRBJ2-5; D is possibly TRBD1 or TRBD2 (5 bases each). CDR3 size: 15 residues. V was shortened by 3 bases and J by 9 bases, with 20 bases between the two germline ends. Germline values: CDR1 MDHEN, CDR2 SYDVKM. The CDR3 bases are TGTGCCAGCAGTTTGATCGGAGACTACCGGGACGCCCAGTACTTC. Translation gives CASSLIGDYRDAQYF.

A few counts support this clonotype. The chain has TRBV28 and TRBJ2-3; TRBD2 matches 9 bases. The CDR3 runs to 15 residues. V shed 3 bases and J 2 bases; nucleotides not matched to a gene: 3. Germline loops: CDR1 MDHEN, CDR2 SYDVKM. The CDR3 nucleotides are TGTGCCAGCAGTTTTCTAGCGGGGTTCACAGATACGCAGTATTTT. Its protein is CASSFLAGFTDTQYF.

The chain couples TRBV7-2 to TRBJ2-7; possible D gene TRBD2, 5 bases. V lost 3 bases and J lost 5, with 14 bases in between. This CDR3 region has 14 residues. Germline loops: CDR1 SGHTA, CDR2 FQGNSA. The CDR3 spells CASSFDGIRDEQYF. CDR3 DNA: TGTGCCAGCAGCTTCGACGGGATTCGAGACGAGCAGTACTTC.

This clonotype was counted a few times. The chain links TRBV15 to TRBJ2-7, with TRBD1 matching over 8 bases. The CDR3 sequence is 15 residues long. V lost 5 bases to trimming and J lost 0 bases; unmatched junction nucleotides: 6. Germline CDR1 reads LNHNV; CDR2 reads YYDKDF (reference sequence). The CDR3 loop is CATSFSTGASYEQYF. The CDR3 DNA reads TGTGCCACCAGCTTTTCGACAGGGGCCTCCTACGAGCAGTACTTC. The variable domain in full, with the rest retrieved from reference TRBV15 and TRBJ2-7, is DAMVIQNPRYQVTQFGKPVTLSCSQTLNHNVMYWYQQKSSQAPKLLFHYYDKDFNNEADTPDNFQSRRPNTSFCFLDIRSPGLGDTAMYLCATSFSTGASYEQYFGPGTRLTVT.

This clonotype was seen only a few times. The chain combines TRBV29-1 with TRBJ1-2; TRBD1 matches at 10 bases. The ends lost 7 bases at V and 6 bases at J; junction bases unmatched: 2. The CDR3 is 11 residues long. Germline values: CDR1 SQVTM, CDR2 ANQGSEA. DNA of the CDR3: TGCAGCGCAGGGACAGGGGATGGCTACACCTTC. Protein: CSAGTGDGYTF.

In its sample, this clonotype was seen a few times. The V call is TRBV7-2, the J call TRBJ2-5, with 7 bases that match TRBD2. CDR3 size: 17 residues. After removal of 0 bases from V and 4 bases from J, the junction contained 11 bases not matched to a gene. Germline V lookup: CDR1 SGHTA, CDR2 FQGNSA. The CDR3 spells CASSLARSLWGGETQYF. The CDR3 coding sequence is TGTGCCAGCAGCTTAGCACGTAGCTTGTGGGGGGGAGAGACCCAGTACTTC.

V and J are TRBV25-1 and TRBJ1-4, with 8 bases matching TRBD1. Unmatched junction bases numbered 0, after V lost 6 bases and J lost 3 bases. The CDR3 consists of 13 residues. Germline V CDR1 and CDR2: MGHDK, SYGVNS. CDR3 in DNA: TGTGCCAGCAGACAGGGGGCTAATGAAAAACTGTTTTTT. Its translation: CASRQGANEKLFF.

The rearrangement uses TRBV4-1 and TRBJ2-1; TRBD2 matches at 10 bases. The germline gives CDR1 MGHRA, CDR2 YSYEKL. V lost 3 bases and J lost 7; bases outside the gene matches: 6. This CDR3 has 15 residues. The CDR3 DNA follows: TGCGCCAGCAGCCAGAGGCTAGCGGGAGTTAATGAGCAGTTCTTC. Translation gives CASSQRLAGVNEQFF.

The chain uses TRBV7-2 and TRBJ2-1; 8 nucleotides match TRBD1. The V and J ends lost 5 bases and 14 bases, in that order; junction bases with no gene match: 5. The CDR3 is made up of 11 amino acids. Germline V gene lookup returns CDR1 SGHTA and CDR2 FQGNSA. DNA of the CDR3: TGTGCCAGCAGCCCTTACAGGGGGGAGTTCTTC. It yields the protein CASSPYRGEFF.

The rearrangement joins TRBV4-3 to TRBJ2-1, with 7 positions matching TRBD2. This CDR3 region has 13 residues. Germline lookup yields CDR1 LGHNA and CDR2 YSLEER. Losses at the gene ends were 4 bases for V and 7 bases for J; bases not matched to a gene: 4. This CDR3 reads CASSPWRGNEQFF. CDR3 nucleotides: TGCGCCAGCAGCCCGTGGCGGGGGAATGAGCAGTTCTTC.